This record covers a single TCR beta chain. The target antigen is unknown. A J-beta primer mix and a sample-barcoded 5' primer were used in a second PCR of about 7 to 12 cycles. TCRdb reanalysed the 5' RACE reads using MiXCR and keeps one entry per CDR3 protein. The sample carries hundreds of thousands of distinct CDR3 sequences, around a fifth recorded once. This sample is drawn from a study of blood T cells in healthy people across ages. Overall study results and limits: Both naive CD4+ cell counts and diversity were greater in long-lived donors than in aged donors.

The V gene end was trimmed by 2 bases and the J gene end by 4 bases; junction bases not matched to a gene: 5. The CDR3 has 16 residues. Germline CDR1 reads DFQATT; CDR2 reads SNEGSKA (reference sequence). Approximately 9.7 milliliters was the volume of peripheral blood drawn from each donor. The chain joins TRBV20-1 to TRBJ2-3; 14 bases match TRBD2. The sequence derives from a man between 70 and 80 years old in good health. The sequencing input was blood. CDR3 bases: TGCAGTGCTAGACATTGGGGACTAGCGGGAGCAGATACGCAGTATTTT. Protein sequence: CSARHWGLAGADTQYF.